This T cell receptor beta chain came from a study of blood T cells in healthy people across ages. Study outcomes and limitations: Naive T cell percentage and TCR beta diversity correlated strongly. Among long-lived donors, naive CD4+ cells were more numerous and diversity higher than in aged donors.

Comment on this clonotype: Its antigen is as yet unknown. A much larger clone lies a single base off, so this may be a read error.

The germline CDR1 and CDR2 sequences are MNHEY and SVGEGT. CDR3 length equals 14 residues. A second PCR, run for 7 to 11 cycles, used a sample-barcoded 5' primer plus a J-beta primer mix. TCRdb independently ran MiXCR on the 5' RACE reads; one entry per CDR3 protein. The data hold hundreds of thousands of distinct CDR3 sequences, with more than 25% observed a single time. Sequencing used blood. The source is a woman aged 80 or older in good health. This chain uses TRBV6-2 or TRBV6-3 with TRBJ2-4, with D possibly called TRBD1 or TRBD2 (5 bases each). Gene TRBJ2-5 matches the end of the DNA better, so the J call may be wrong. CDR3 sequence reads: CASSWSQGRETQYF. The CDR3 DNA follows: TGTGCCAGCAGTTGGAGTCAGGGACGGGAGACCCAGTACTTC.